The TCR beta chain described here comes from a study of cytomegalovirus exposure and HLA in healthy donors. V shed 1 base and J shed 6 bases, with 12 bases lying between them. The CDR3 totals 14 residues. Germline V gene sequence: CDR1 SEHNR, CDR2 FQNEAQ (reference sequence). Every donor was a healthy person donating bone marrow. A multiplex PCR was run with 60 Vbeta primers and 13 Jbeta primers. Assay used: immunoSEQ multiplex PCR; TCRdb lists only in-frame clones, some missing. The listing records around 76,000 clones. Sequenced material: PBMCs. The chain carries TRBV7-9 and TRBJ1-2; weak D call: TRBD1 (6 bases). The receptor's source is an older woman in good health and CMV-seronegative. The CDR3 DNA is TGTGCCAGCAGCTTAGTTCAGGGGAGGGATGGCTACACCTTC. This sequence encodes CASSLVQGRDGYTF. The whole variable domain, remainder taken from reference TRBV7-9 and TRBJ1-2, is DTGVSQNPRHKITKRGQNVTFRCDPISEHNRLYWYRQTLGQGPEFLTYFQNEAQLEKSRLLSDRFSAERPKGSFSTLEIQRTEQGDSAMYLCASSLVQGRDGYTFGSGTRLTVV.